Listed below are T cell receptor beta chains from one sample, sequenced in a study of blood T cell repertoires in COVID-19. Assay used: immunoSEQ multiplex PCR; TCRdb lists only in-frame clones, some missing. The sample records approximately 200,000 clones, around four fifths being singletons. Sequencing input: peripheral blood. These receptors were obtained from a human donor with acute or convalescent COVID-19. The donor label of this sample is uncertain. Both conserved end residues are part of each CDR3. The D gene is left open where the match is weak. Expanded clones get a size class; other rows say once, few or many, or leave the size out.

v_call	clone_size	d_call	j_call	cdr3_nt	cdr3_aa
TRBV29-1	.	.	TRBJ2-2	TGCAGCGTTAAGGGGGAAAGCTGGGCCGGGGAGCTGTTTTTT	CSVKGESWAGELFF
TRBV30	.	TRBD2	TRBJ2-2	TGTGCCTTTAGCGGGAGGAACACCGGGGAGCTGTTTTTT	CAFSGRNTGELFF
TRBV29-1	many	.	TRBJ2-3	TGCAGCGTCTCCTCGCAGTTTAGCACAGATACGCAGTATTTT	CSVSSQFSTDTQYF
TRBV29-1	once	.	TRBJ1-2	TGCAGCGTTGACAAGGAGTCCTATGGCTACACCTTC	CSVDKESYGYTF
TRBV6-5	.	.	TRBJ2-1	TGTGCCAGCAGTTACTTCGGTGGTGAGCAGTTCTTC	CASSYFGGEQFF
TRBV5-1	.	.	TRBJ2-4	TGCGCCAGCAGCTCGGTCACCTTAGCCAAAAACATTCAGTACTTC	CASSSVTLAKNIQYF
TRBV19	.	.	TRBJ1-1	TGTGCCAGTAGTAGTACAGGGCGGAACACTGAAGCTTTCTTT	CASSSTGRNTEAFF
TRBV7-9	.	TRBD2	TRBJ2-1	TGTGCCAGCGGGGGGACTAGCGGGAGCAATGAGCAGTTCTTC	CASGGTSGSNEQFF
TRBV28	.	.	TRBJ1-4	TGTGCCAGCAGTACTTTGGTGGAGGGGGGGAAACTGTTTTTT	CASSTLVEGGKLFF
TRBV11-2	few	.	TRBJ1-1	TGTGCCAGCAGCTTCGGCGGGGGTTTGATGAACACTGAAGCTTTCTTT	CASSFGGGLMNTEAFF
TRBV12-3/TRBV12-4	.	.	TRBJ1-2	TGTGCCAGCAGTCAAGGTGCAGGGCATGGCTACACCTTC	CASSQGAGHGYTF
TRBV19	.	.	TRBJ1-2	TGTGCCAGTATGCCCCTCGACAGGCCCGGGGGCTACACCTTC	CASMPLDRPGGYTF
TRBV21-1	.	.	TRBJ2-1	TGTGCCAGCAGCAAAGGGGCTATTTCCTACAATGAGCAGTTCTTC	CASSKGAISYNEQFF
TRBV7-3	.	.	TRBJ1-1	TGTGCCAGCAGCTTATCGGGGGACACTGAAGCTTTCTTT	CASSLSGDTEAFF
TRBV20-1	.	TRBD1	TRBJ2-1	TGCAGTGCTAGTAGGGGGGACAGGGGCCACAATGAGCAGTTCTTC	CSASRGDRGHNEQFF
TRBV28	few	.	TRBJ1-5	TGTGCCAGCAGTTTAAGGGCAGGGCTGGGCAATCAGCCCCAGCATTTT	CASSLRAGLGNQPQHF
TRBV28	.	.	TRBJ1-6	TGTGCCAGCAGTTTATTCGGGGAACCGGTCACCCTCCACTTT	CASSLFGEPVTLHF
TRBV29-1	.	.	TRBJ1-1	TGCAGCGTTGCCGCAGGGGTTAACACTGAAGCTTTCTTT	CSVAAGVNTEAFF
TRBV2	.	.	TRBJ1-6	TGTGCCAGCAGTGTTGGGAAGGAGGTAAATTCACCCCTCCACTTT	CASSVGKEVNSPLHF
TRBV6-5	.	TRBD1	TRBJ2-4	TGTGCCAGCAAGCCGACAGGGAAAAACATTCAGTACTTC	CASKPTGKNIQYF
TRBV28	.	TRBD2	TRBJ2-5	TGTGCCAGCGGACTAGCGGGAGGTCTTGAGACCCAGTACTTC	CASGLAGGLETQYF
TRBV4-1	few	.	TRBJ2-1	TGCGCCAGCAGCCTCCAGTTCAGCTCCTACAATGAGCAGTTCTTC	CASSLQFSSYNEQFF
TRBV5-1	.	TRBD1	TRBJ1-5	TGCGCCAGCAGTCCTCTCCTTATTGACAGGGTCAATAATCAGCCCCAGCATTTT	CASSPLLIDRVNNQPQHF
TRBV5-4	.	.	TRBJ2-3	TGTGCCAGCAACTTCGGAGCTGCAGATACGCAGTATTTT	CASNFGAADTQYF
TRBV6-5	.	.	TRBJ1-1	TGTGCCAGCAGTCGCGCAGAAGCTTTCTTT	CASSRAEAFF
TRBV5-1	few	.	TRBJ1-2	TGCGCCAGCAGCTTGGGGCAGGGCGGCTATGGCTACACCTTC	CASSLGQGGYGYTF
TRBV5-1	.	TRBD1	TRBJ1-2	TGCGCCAGCAGCTTGACAGGGGGCGCATATGGCTACACCTTC	CASSLTGGAYGYTF
TRBV27	.	.	TRBJ1-2	TGTGCCAGCAGTTTATCCAACCCCCGTAACTCCTATGGCTACACCTTC	CASSLSNPRNSYGYTF
TRBV7-2	.	TRBD1	TRBJ2-3	TGTGCCAGCAGCTACGGAACCGGGACAGGACACACAGATACGCAGTATTTT	CASSYGTGTGHTDTQYF
TRBV28	.	.	TRBJ1-5	TGTGCCAGCAGCTCCATGAGGGAGGCTTGGAAGCCCCAGCATTTT	CASSSMREAWKPQHF
TRBV4-1	.	.	TRBJ1-5	TGCGCCAGCAGCCAGGGGGGTTCGGGCAATCAGCCCCAGCATTTT	CASSQGGSGNQPQHF
TRBV5-8	.	TRBD1	TRBJ2-1	TGTGCCAGCAGCTTGTGGGGACAGGGGGCTGGAAATGAGCAGTTCTTC	CASSLWGQGAGNEQFF
TRBV18	.	.	TRBJ1-1	TGTGCCAGCTCAGAGTTGGGCAGCACTGAAGCTTTCTTT	CASSELGSTEAFF
TRBV7-2	once	TRBD2	TRBJ2-1	TGTGCCAGCAGCGGCGAGGTGGGACTAGCGGGAGGTGAGCAGTTCTTC	CASSGEVGLAGGEQFF
TRBV5-1	few	TRBD2	TRBJ2-3	TGCGCCAGCAGGGCGGGTAGCGGGTCGTCCACAGATACGCAGTATTTT	CASRAGSGSSTDTQYF
TRBV4-3	.	.	TRBJ2-6	TGCGCCAGCAGCCAAGTCACACTCGGTTGGGAGGAGTCTGAGGCCAACGTCCTGACTTTC	CASSQVTLGWEESEANVLTF
TRBV7-3	.	.	TRBJ1-6	TGTGCCAGCAGCTTGGAGCCCTCCTATAATTCACCCCTCCACTTT	CASSLEPSYNSPLHF
TRBV12-3/TRBV12-4	.	TRBD2	TRBJ2-5	TGTGCCAGCAGTCTAGCGGGAGTTCGGACCCAGTACTTC	CASSLAGVRTQYF
TRBV5-1	.	TRBD1	TRBJ1-1	TGCGCCAGCAGCCCAGGGACAGGGGCCTCGAACACTGAAGCTTTCTTT	CASSPGTGASNTEAFF
TRBV19	.	TRBD2	TRBJ2-1	TGTGCCAGTACCCCGGGAGGTCGGGAGCAGTTCTTC	CASTPGGREQFF
TRBV30	.	TRBD1	TRBJ2-7	TGTGCCTGGAGTGCCACGACAGGGGGCGGCGAGCAGTACTTC	CAWSATTGGGEQYF
TRBV7-8	.	TRBD2	TRBJ2-7	TGTGCCAGCAGCTTAATGGGACTAGCGGGAGCGAGGGAGCAGTACTTC	CASSLMGLAGAREQYF
TRBV5-4	.	TRBD2	TRBJ2-1	TGTGCCAGCAGCGCGGGGACTAGTAACTACAATGAGCAGTTCTTC	CASSAGTSNYNEQFF
TRBV5-4	.	.	TRBJ1-2	TGTGCCAGCAGCCCGGCGGGGATGGAGGGCTACACCTTC	CASSPAGMEGYTF
TRBV3-1/TRBV3-2	.	TRBD2	TRBJ2-7	TGTGCCAGCAGCCCACGAACTAGCGGGAGTTACGAGCAGTACTTC	CASSPRTSGSYEQYF
TRBV19	.	.	TRBJ1-5	TGTGCCAGTAGTACCGGGGCAGGGGCTCAGCCCCAGCATTTT	CASSTGAGAQPQHF
TRBV6-5	.	TRBD1	TRBJ1-6	TGTGCCAGCACTAGTGGACAGGCGAATTCACCCCTCCACTTT	CASTSGQANSPLHF